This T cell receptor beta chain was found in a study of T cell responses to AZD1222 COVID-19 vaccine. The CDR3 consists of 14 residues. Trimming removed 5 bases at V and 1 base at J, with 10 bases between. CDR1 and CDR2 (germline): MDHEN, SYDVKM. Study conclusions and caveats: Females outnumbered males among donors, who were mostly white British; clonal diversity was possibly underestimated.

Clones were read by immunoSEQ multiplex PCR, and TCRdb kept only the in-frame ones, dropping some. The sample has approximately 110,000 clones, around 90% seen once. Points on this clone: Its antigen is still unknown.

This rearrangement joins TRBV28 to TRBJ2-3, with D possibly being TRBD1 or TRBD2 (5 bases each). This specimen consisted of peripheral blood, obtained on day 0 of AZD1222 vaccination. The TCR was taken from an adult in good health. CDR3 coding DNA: TGTGCCAGCAGTCCTCCGGGACGCACAGATACGCAGTATTTT. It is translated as CASSPPGRTDTQYF.